The sequence of this TCR beta chain was determined in a study of OX40 agonist ivuxolimab in advanced cancers. Study summary: The study gave patients intravenous ivuxolimab at 0.01 to 10 mg/kg every 2 weeks. A mean age of 60 years, range roughly 20 to 90, was recorded, and roughly 83% were male. Three patients had partial responses: one hepatocellular carcinoma, two cutaneous melanoma.

Using immunoSEQ multiplex PCR, the repertoire was profiled, and TCRdb retains in-frame clones only, with some absent. The table has about 72,000 clones, roughly 86% seen once; the top ten hold around 2.4%. The V segment lost 4 bases and the J segment 4 bases; nucleotides outside the gene matches: 9. The CDR3 has 15 residues. Germline values: CDR1 SGHRS, CDR2 YFSETQ. This clone occurred once. The TCR originated in an adult with an advanced solid tumor such as melanoma, head and neck, liver or kidney cancer. The material was CD4+ or CD8+ T cells sorted from blood, obtained in a trial of the OX40 agonist ivuxolimab. This chain connects TRBV5-1 to TRBJ2-5; 8 bases align to TRBD2. The CDR3 coding sequence is TGCGCCAGCAGCCCTGGGTCCAGCGGGGGAGAGACCCAGTACTTC. It is translated as CASSPGSSGGETQYF.